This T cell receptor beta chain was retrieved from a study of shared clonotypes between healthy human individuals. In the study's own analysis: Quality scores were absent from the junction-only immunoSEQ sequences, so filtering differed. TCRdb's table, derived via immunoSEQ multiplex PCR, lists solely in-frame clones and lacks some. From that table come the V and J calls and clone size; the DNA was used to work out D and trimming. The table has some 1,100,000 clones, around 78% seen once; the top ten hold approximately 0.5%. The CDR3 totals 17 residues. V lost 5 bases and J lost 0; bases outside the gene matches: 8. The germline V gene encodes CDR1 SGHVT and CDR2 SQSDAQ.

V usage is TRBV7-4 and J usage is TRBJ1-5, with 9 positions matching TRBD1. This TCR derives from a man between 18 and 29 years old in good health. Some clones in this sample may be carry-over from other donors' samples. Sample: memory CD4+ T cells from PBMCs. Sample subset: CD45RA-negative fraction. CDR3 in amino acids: CASSPGQGPYSNQPQHF. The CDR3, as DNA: TGTGCCAGCAGCCCCGGACAGGGGCCCTATAGCAATCAGCCCCAGCATTTT.